Given below is one T cell receptor (beta chain) in context. PCR was performed using 60 Vbeta and 13 Jbeta primers. TCRdb's table, derived via immunoSEQ multiplex PCR, lists solely in-frame clones and lacks some. The sample lists under 90,000 clones, approximately 82% seen once, with around 2% in the top ten. The record originates from a study of cytomegalovirus exposure and HLA in healthy donors. The CDR3 contains 14 residues. Germline V gene lookup returns CDR1 SGHRS and CDR2 YFSETQ. Trimming took off 4 bases at V and 4 bases at J, with 13 bases between the two ends. Sequenced sample: PBMCs. This TCR came from a man aged 40-49 years in good health and CMV-seronegative. V usage is TRBV5-1 and J usage is TRBJ2-3; tentatively, D is TRBD2 (6 bases). The CDR3 nucleotides are TGCGCCAGCAGCCCGACTAGTTTCGCAGATACGCAGTATTTT. The encoded protein is CASSPTSFADTQYF.